This T cell receptor beta chain originates from a study of regulatory T cells in long-lasting Graves disease (dated by TCRdb to the early 2020s). Regarding the research as a whole: Patients with newly diagnosed Graves' disease had been on antithyroid drugs for under 3 months. Persistent Graves' disease patients were compared with newly diagnosed Graves' disease patients by peripheral blood TCR sequencing and RNA sequencing. The study took place in China and was registered as a clinical trial. A total of about 35 samples underwent TCR sequencing, from roughly 13 patients with persistent Graves' disease and 20 patients with newly diagnosed Graves' disease.

This clonotype appeared a few times. Its specific antigen is unknown. No quality values exist for individual bases; no much larger clone is one base distant. The research as a whole found: Persistent Graves' disease patients showed lower TCR Shannon entropy and fewer highly expanded clones than newly diagnosed patients, suggesting clonal expansion. Peripheral blood alone was examined, since thyroid tissue, which constituted the primary lesion, could not be accessed. A larger number of public clonotypes was shared among persistent patients (2,741) than among newly diagnosed patients (around 880). Sequencing and analysis were limited to the TCR beta chain. Preferential use of TRBV28, TRBJ1-2 and TRBJ2-5 was observed in persistent disease, whereas TRBV20-1 and TRBJ2-1 were favored in newly diagnosed disease. The small sample size was acknowledged by the authors as a limitation that may reduce accuracy.

The method behind the library was multiplex PCR. Instrument on record: Illumina HiSeq 4000. TCR beta libraries were built with iRepertoire HTBI primers and Arm-PCR amplification of CDR3 regions. Before sequencing, the PCR products underwent gel purification. As for the authors' bioinformatics: Gene usage analysis of CDR3 amino acid clonotypes used the 62 TRBV and around 13 TRBJ segments found across samples. Filtered high-quality paired reads were merged into contigs using COPE and FqMerger. BLAST was used to align contigs to the IMGT TRBV, TRBD and TRBJ reference genes, and CDR3 was defined following IMGT. Any clonotype with a frequency above 0.1% was classified as a highly expanded clone. Shannon entropy served as the measure of repertoire diversity, while the Gini coefficient captured V-J evenness. A clonotype found in more than one individual was treated as public. TCRdb reran the public reads through fastp at Q25 and MiXCR, keeping productive beta chains. One record per CDR3 amino acid sequence lists the most common genes and DNA. It is TCRdb's table, rather than the study itself, that gives the V and J calls and clone size. The sample has over 300,000 distinct CDR3 sequences on record, about a sixth of them singletons. The ten largest make up about 24% of the sample.

From cysteine to phenylalanine, the CDR3 is 13 amino acids long. Only CDR3 DNA is held: 39 bases, read in frame from base 1. Trimming takes 0 bases from V and 4 bases from J, and the germline ends sit 6 bases apart. CDR1 and CDR2, per the germline V gene, are ENHRY and SYGVKD. The sample's time point label, in plain terms: newly diagnosed GD, antithyroid drugs for less than 3 months. For both TCR sequencing and RNA sequencing, RNA was extracted from PBMCs in TRIzol. Graves' disease was diagnosed according to American Thyroid Association guidelines. Recruitment of patients was carried out at an endocrinology department in Xi'an, China. From each patient, nine milliliters of peripheral blood was collected into an EDTA anticoagulant tube. PBMCs were isolated by Ficoll Paque Plus density gradient separation without further T cell sorting. An Agilent 2100 Bioanalyzer and agarose gel were used to assess RNA quality, and a NanoDrop 2000 was used to measure RNA concentration.

The chain employs TRBV10-3 and TRBJ2-5, with no D gene named confidently. This clonotype was obtained from a female donor with Graves disease. The input for sequencing was peripheral blood mononuclear cells (PBMCs), taken at new diagnosis, from a patient treated with antithyroid drugs. This receptor has the CDR3 CAISESRSETQYF. The nucleotides read TGTGCCATCAGTGAGTCACGATCAGAGACCCAGTACTTC.